Each of the 5 T cell receptor beta chains below was sequenced from the same sample in a study of blood T cells in healthy people across ages (dated by TCRdb to the mid-2010s). The method behind the library was 5' RACE. Sequencing was carried out with an Illumina HiSeq 2500. A second PCR of about 7 to 12 cycles was run with a J-beta primer mix and a sample-barcoded 5' primer. Starting from the raw public reads, TCRdb applied fastp trimming at Q25, assembled clones with MiXCR and retained in-frame beta chains. Each CDR3 protein appears once, grouped with its most common genes and DNA. The sample table contains 1.5 million to 2 million distinct CDR3 sequences; only one count was recorded for about 31% of them. Around 11% of the sample belongs to the ten largest clones. What was sequenced was blood. The receptors derive from a woman aged 30 to 39 in good health.

The chain has TRBV6-6 and TRBJ2-7, with D maybe TRBD2 (6 bases). V gave up 6 bases and J gave up 7 bases, with 25 bases separating them. From germline, CDR1 is MNHNY and CDR2 SVGAGI (reference sequence). This CDR3 contains 16 residues. The CDR3 nucleotides are TGTGCCAGCAGCACCGTATGGAGGGACTCTCGGGAGGAGCAGTACTTC. This codes for CASSTVWRDSREEQYF.

The V gene is TRBV12-3 or TRBV12-4, the J gene TRBJ1-4; 7 nucleotides match TRBD1. The CDR3 length is 14 residues. Losses at the gene ends were 5 bases for V and 13 bases for J; bases not matched to a gene: 13. The CDR3: CASSIIGGTEGLFF. CDR3 nucleotides: TGTGCCAGCAGTATCATAGGCGGGACAGAAGGACTGTTTTTT.

The gene calls are TRBV7-3 and TRBJ1-2; 9 bases are a match to TRBD1. The CDR3 is 14 amino acids. Losses at the gene ends were 4 bases for V and 7 bases for J; bases not matched to a gene: 7. CDR1 and CDR2 (germline): SGHTA, FQGTGA. The CDR3 sequence: CASSSQGAWSGYTF. The CDR3 region has the DNA TGTGCCAGCAGCTCACAGGGGGCGTGGAGTGGCTACACCTTC. Full variable domain (missing parts from reference TRBV7-3 and TRBJ1-2): GAGVSQTPSNKVTEKGKYVELRCDPISGHTALYWYRQSLGQGPEFLIYFQGTGAADDSGLPNDRFFAVRPEGSVSTLKIQRTERGDSAVYLCASSSQGAWSGYTFGSGTRLTVV.

For this clonotype: A much larger clone differs from this one at a single base, so this may be a read error. The chain links TRBV20-1 to TRBJ2-3; maybe TRBD1 (5 bases). This CDR3 region has 15 residues. The germline gives CDR1 DFQATT, CDR2 SNEGSKA (reference sequence). The CDR3 region is CSARDVRDLTGTQYF. For the CDR3, the DNA is TGCAGTGCTAGAGATGTAAGGGATCTAACAGGTACGCAGTATTTT.

This sequence joins TRBV20-1 and TRBJ1-1, with D perhaps TRBD1 (5 bases). V was trimmed by 3 bases and J by 2 bases, leaving 13 bases between them. This CDR3 spans 14 amino acids. The germline V gene encodes CDR1 DFQATT and CDR2 SNEGSKA (reference sequence). Written as DNA, the CDR3 is TGCAGTGCTAGTAAGACAGAGCCTAACACTGAAGCTTTCTTT. Its translation: CSASKTEPNTEAFF.